The 27 T cell receptor beta chains reported below all come from one sample, sequenced in a study of shared clonotypes between healthy human individuals. TCRdb's table, derived via immunoSEQ multiplex PCR, lists solely in-frame clones and lacks some. The table includes over a million clones, over 95% detected once. Material for sequencing was naive CD4+ T cells sorted from blood. Subset denoted: CD45RA+ positively selected. The receptor set was obtained from a man aged 25 to 40 in good health.

In DNA, the CDR3 is TGTGCCAGCAGTTCCCCGGGAGAGAGGGGCACAGATACGCAGTATTTT. Protein sequence: CASSSPGERGTDTQYF. V gene TRBV28 combines with J gene TRBJ2-3, with D perhaps TRBD2 (6 bases). The CDR3 is made up of 16 amino acids. Trimming stripped 4 bases from V and 1 base from J, with 15 bases between. Germline V gene data show CDR1 as MDHEN and CDR2 as SYDVKM.

This chain connects TRBV2 to TRBJ2-1, with D tentatively TRBD1 (6 bases). Per germline, CDR1 SNHLY and CDR2 FYNNEI. The CDR3 runs to 13 residues. V dropped 8 bases and J dropped 9 bases, with 17 bases sitting between them. The CDR3 DNA reads as TGTGCCAGCCAGGGGCGAGAGATCAGTGAGCAGTTCTTC. Encoded protein: CASQGREISEQFF.

CDR3 DNA sequence: TGTGCCAGCAGCGCCGGGGGGAATGAGCAGTTCTTC. Translation gives CASSAGGNEQFF. The chain recombines TRBV7-3 with TRBJ2-1, with 7 bases fitting TRBD2. Per germline, CDR1 SGHTA and CDR2 FQGTGA. Germline trimming cut 5 bases from V and 7 bases from J; bases unmatched to any gene: 2. This CDR3 spans 12 amino acids.

The chain has TRBV6-5 and TRBJ1-4; the D gene is possibly TRBD1 (5 bases). This CDR3 is 15 amino acids long. Germline values: CDR1 MNHEY, CDR2 SVGAGI. Trimming left V 0 bases short and J 14 bases short, with 19 bases between. The CDR3, as DNA: TGTGCCAGCAGTTACTCAAGGGGCCCCGATGGAAAGCTGTTTTTT. It specifies CASSYSRGPDGKLFF.

The CDR3 DNA reads as TGTGCCAGCAGCTTAGTATCGGGAGAAGCTTTCTTT. Encoded protein: CASSLVSGEAFF. The genes are TRBV7-9 and TRBJ1-1; no reliable D call. The germline V gene encodes CDR1 SEHNR and CDR2 FQNEAQ (reference sequence). The CDR3 consists of 12 residues. Between the trimmed V and J ends, which lost 1 base and 8 bases, there was a span of 8 bases.

A word on this clone: Other DNA sequences within the sample encode an identical CDR3. The chain combines TRBV15 with TRBJ2-1; TRBD2 matches 11 bases. J lost 4 bases, V lost 1 base, and 3 bases had no gene match. The germline V gene has CDR1 LNHNV and CDR2 YYDKDF (reference sequence). This CDR3 has 16 residues. CDR3 loop: CATSRGLAGTYNEQFF. CDR3 DNA sequence: TGTGCCACCAGCAGAGGACTAGCGGGGACTTACAATGAGCAGTTCTTC.

The V and J genes are TRBV19 and TRBJ2-5; 11 positions match TRBD1. The CDR3 consists of 16 residues. CDR1 is LNHDA, CDR2 SQIVND, per germline (reference sequence). After removal of 2 bases from V and 5 bases from J, the junction contained 7 bases not matched to a gene. The CDR3 bases are TGTGCCAGTAGTATAATCGGGACAGGGGGAGGCGAGACCCAGTACTTC. Translating it yields CASSIIGTGGGETQYF.

As concerns this clone: Additional DNA sequences in this sample encode the identical CDR3. The chain couples TRBV9 to TRBJ2-1; 7 bases map to TRBD2. The CDR3 contains 14 residues. V lost 1 base to trimming and J lost 2 bases; unmatched junction nucleotides: 0. CDR1 SGDLS and CDR2 YYNGEE come from the germline V gene. The CDR3 sequence is CASSVTSAYNEQFF. CDR3 bases: TGTGCCAGCAGCGTAACTAGCGCCTACAATGAGCAGTTCTTC. Full variable domain (remainder filled in from reference TRBV9 and TRBJ2-1): DSGVTQTPKHLITATGQRVTLRCSPRSGDLSVYWYQQSLDQGLQFLIQYYNGEERAKGNILERFSAQQFPDLHSELNLSSLELGDSALYFCASSVTSAYNEQFFGPGTRLTVL.

The V and J genes are TRBV7-9 and TRBJ2-7, with 7 bases identical to TRBD2. V gave up 4 bases and J gave up 3 bases; unmatched junction bases: 6. This CDR3 has 14 residues. Germline V CDR1 and CDR2: SEHNR, FQNEAQ (reference sequence). The CDR3 nucleotides read TGTGCCAGCAGCTCATACCGGACTAGCTACGAGCAGTACTTC. The encoded protein is CASSSYRTSYEQYF.

This chain links TRBV30 with TRBJ1-3; D not certain. V was pared by 6 bases and J by 1 base, with 16 bases between. This CDR3 spans 15 amino acids. Per germline, CDR1 GTSNPN and CDR2 SVGIG (reference sequence). The CDR3 coding sequence is TGTGCCTGCACAAGGACGTTATGGTCTGGAAACACCATATATTTT. Translation gives CACTRTLWSGNTIYF.

The chain uses TRBV28 and TRBJ2-1; unclear D gene. The CDR3 consists of 11 residues. Germline V CDR1 and CDR2: MDHEN, SYDVKM. Trimming cost V 5 bases and J 6 bases, with 5 bases left between them. CDR3 DNA: TGTGCCAGCAGTGAAATCAATGAGCAGTTCTTC. It yields the protein CASSEINEQFF.

The chain recombines TRBV11-2 with TRBJ2-5; D is perhaps TRBD2 (5 bases). CDR3 length: 16 amino acids. Germline-derived CDR1 and CDR2 are SGHAT and FQNNGV. The V and J ends lost 4 bases and 5 bases respectively, with 20 bases between them. DNA for the CDR3: TGTGCCAGCAGCTATCAGATCGGCGGGTTTAAGGAGACCCAGTACTTC. Translating gives CASSYQIGGFKETQYF.

The chain carries TRBV19 and TRBJ2-1; D possibly uses TRBD1 or TRBD2 (5 bases each). The CDR3 loop spans 14 amino acids. V was pared by 1 base and J by 2 bases, with 6 bases between. CDR1 and CDR2 from the germline V gene are LNHDA and SQIVND (reference sequence). The CDR3 spells CASSIVGPYNEQFF. The DNA for the CDR3 is TGTGCCAGTAGTATAGTGGGACCCTACAATGAGCAGTTCTTC.

The chain employs TRBV27 and TRBJ2-2; TRBD2 is a possible D gene (6 bases). The V gene lost 5 bases and the J gene lost 4 bases, with 14 bases spanning the gap. The CDR3 is made up of 15 amino acids. Germline CDR1 reads MNHEY; CDR2 reads SMNVEV (reference sequence). For the CDR3, the DNA is TGTGCCAGCAGTGGGACTCCCACAACCACCGGGGAGCTGTTTTTT. Its translation is CASSGTPTTTGELFF.

The table lists this clone with a few counts. The rearrangement uses TRBV5-4 and TRBJ1-4; D call uncertain. This CDR3 has 13 amino acids. The ends were cut back, 2 bases at V and 5 bases at J, with 7 bases in the middle. Germline V CDR1 and CDR2: SGHNT, YYREEE (reference sequence). In DNA form, the CDR3 reads TGTGCCAGCAGCTTACAGCCGAATGAAAAACTGTTTTTT. This codes for CASSLQPNEKLFF.

The gene calls are TRBV14 and TRBJ2-5; a weak D match, TRBD1 (6 bases). CDR1 and CDR2 (germline): SGHDN, FVKESK. V lost 0 bases and J lost 5, with 13 bases in between. There are 15 residues in the CDR3. The CDR3 DNA reads TGTGCCAGCAGCCAAGAAGGCCAGGGGTATGAGACCCAGTACTTC. It is translated as CASSQEGQGYETQYF. The entire variable domain, with the rest obtained from reference TRBV14 and TRBJ2-5, is as follows: EAGVTQFPSHSVIEKGQTVTLRCDPISGHDNLYWYRRVMGKEIKFLLHFVKESKQDESGMPNNRFLAERTGGTYSTLKVQPAELEDSGVYFCASSQEGQGYETQYFGPGTRLLVL.

This chain connects TRBV2 to TRBJ1-5, with D unclear. With 5 bases removed from V and 5 bases from J, the gap between germline ends came to 10 bases. In germline, CDR1 is SNHLY, CDR2 FYNNEI. This CDR3 contains 13 residues. The CDR3 is CASSTYTDQPQHF. DNA of the CDR3: TGTGCCAGCAGTACCTACACCGATCAGCCCCAGCATTTT.

The rearrangement uses TRBV6-1 and TRBJ2-2, with D possibly TRBD1 on 7 matching bases. Germline V gives CDR1 MNHNS, CDR2 SASEGT. The length of the CDR3 is 15 residues. Trimming pared 6 bases from V and 4 bases from J, leaving 15 bases between. The CDR3 region is CASRARGASTGELFF. The DNA of the CDR3 is TGTGCCAGCAGGGCCAGGGGGGCGAGCACCGGGGAGCTGTTTTTT.

The CDR3 loop is CASSLIDPPLYEQYF. The CDR3 DNA reads as TGTGCCAGCAGCCTCATCGATCCTCCTCTTTACGAGCAGTACTTC. The rearrangement uses TRBV6-5 and TRBJ2-7, with D unresolved. Germline assignment: CDR1 MNHEY and CDR2 SVGAGI. The CDR3 consists of 15 residues. V lost 6 bases and J lost 4, with 19 bases in between.

The chain combines TRBV14 with TRBJ2-5, with D possibly being TRBD1 (6 bases). The CDR3 sequence is 16 residues long. The germline V and J ends were trimmed by 6 bases and 4 bases, with 21 bases remaining between them. Germline CDR1 is SGHDN and CDR2 is FVKESK. The CDR3 DNA follows: TGTGCCAGCAGGGCCGAGGGACACCTTGGTCGAGAGACCCAGTACTTC. As protein: CASRAEGHLGRETQYF.

V and J are TRBV7-2 and TRBJ2-7; D is perhaps TRBD1 (6 bases). Trimming cost V 5 bases and J 10 bases, with 21 bases left between them. This CDR3 contains 14 residues. Germline V gives CDR1 SGHTA, CDR2 FQGNSA. The CDR3: CASSGTQGPGIQYF. CDR3 DNA: TGTGCCAGCAGCGGGACACAGGGACCTGGGATTCAGTACTTC.

The chain combines TRBV18 with TRBJ2-2; 11 bases are shared with TRBD2. The CDR3 totals 17 residues. Germline V gene lookup returns CDR1 KGHSH and CDR2 LQKENI. V was clipped by 0 bases and J by 0 bases; unmatched bases: 0. This CDR3 reads CASSPPLAGANTGELFF. CDR3 in DNA: TGTGCCAGCTCACCACCACTAGCGGGAGCGAACACCGGGGAGCTGTTTTTT. The full variable domain, with the rest looked up from reference TRBV18 and TRBJ2-2, is NAGVMQNPRHLVRRRGQEARLRCSPMKGHSHVYWYRQLPEEGLKFMVYLQKENIIDESGMPKERFSAEFPKEGPSILRIQQVVRGDSAAYFCASSPPLAGANTGELFFGEGSRLTVL.

The chain couples TRBV7-8 to TRBJ2-5; D unclear. From germline, CDR1 is SGHVS and CDR2 FQNEAQ. The CDR3 spans 14 residues. V was clipped by 3 bases and J by 0 bases, with 8 bases between them. In DNA, the CDR3 is TGTGCCAGCAGCTTCGGGCAGTACCAAGAGACCCAGTACTTC. Its translation is CASSFGQYQETQYF.

This chain connects TRBV10-2 to TRBJ2-3, with D tentatively TRBD1 or TRBD2 (5 bases each). Germline lookup yields CDR1 WSHSY and CDR2 SAAADI. V dropped 4 bases and J dropped 9 bases, with 26 bases sitting between them. This CDR3 has 17 amino acids. As DNA, the CDR3 is TGCGCCAGCAGTGGGGGCCTCGGACTCTCGACGGGCTTAACGCAGTATTTT. Translation: CASSGGLGLSTGLTQYF.

The chain carries TRBV9 and TRBJ2-1; 7 bases agree with TRBD1. CDR3 length equals 16 residues. Germline CDR1 is SGDLS and CDR2 is YYNGEE. V was pared by 0 bases and J by 4 bases, with 7 bases of the junction left unmatched. The CDR3 nucleotides are TGTGCCAGCAGCGTAGCCCCCGGGACAGCGTACAATGAGCAGTTCTTC. Its translation is CASSVAPGTAYNEQFF.

The chain recombines TRBV27 with TRBJ2-3; 8 bases line up with TRBD1. Germline-derived CDR1 and CDR2 are MNHEY and SMNVEV (reference sequence). V gave up 3 bases and J gave up 0 bases; unmatched junction bases: 5. The CDR3 totals 16 residues. The CDR3 protein is CASSFGTGQSTDTQYF. In DNA, the CDR3 is TGTGCCAGCAGTTTCGGGACAGGACAGAGCACAGATACGCAGTATTTT.

V is TRBV19 and J is TRBJ1-1; D is perhaps TRBD1 (6 bases). In germline, CDR1 is LNHDA, CDR2 SQIVND (reference sequence). CDR3 length equals 16 residues. Trimming cost V 5 bases and J 4 bases, with 20 bases left between them. The DNA for the CDR3 is TGTGCCAGTAGTCCCCGGGGGGCAGGGCCCTTCACTGAAGCTTTCTTT. Amino acid sequence: CASSPRGAGPFTEAFF.